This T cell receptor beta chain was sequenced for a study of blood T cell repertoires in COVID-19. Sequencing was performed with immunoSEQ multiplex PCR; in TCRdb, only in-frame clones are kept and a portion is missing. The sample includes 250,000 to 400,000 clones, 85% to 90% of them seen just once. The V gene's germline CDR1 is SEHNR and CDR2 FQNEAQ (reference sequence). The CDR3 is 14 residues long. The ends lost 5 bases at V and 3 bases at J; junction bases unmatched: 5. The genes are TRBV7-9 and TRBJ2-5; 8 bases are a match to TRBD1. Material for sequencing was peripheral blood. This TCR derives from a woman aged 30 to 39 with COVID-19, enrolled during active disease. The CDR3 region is CASSGQGGKETQYF. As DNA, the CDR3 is TGTGCCAGCAGCGGACAGGGCGGGAAAGAGACCCAGTACTTC.